The 2 T cell receptor beta chains presented below share a single source sample, sequenced in a study of vaccination and CD4 T cells after COVID-19. Cultured CD4+ T cell DNA was sequenced using the Oncomine TCR Beta short-read assay. TCRdb processed the PCR reads anew with MiXCR; each CDR3 protein has one entry. The sample lists more than 20,000 distinct CDR3 sequences; around two fifths were seen once. Their target antigens are unknown. Stated time point: late sampling 161 to 241 days after vaccination in three convalescent patients. Treatment denoted: roughly nine-day PBMC culture with coronavirus spike peptide pools or control peptides (ViraFEST assay). The sample in question was CD4+ T cells from blood, cultured in vitro, obtained about 7 months after SARS-CoV-2 vaccination. The receptors come from a human donor who had recovered from COVID-19.

The genes are TRBV19 and TRBJ2-1, with 9 bases fitting TRBD1. Germline V gene sequence: CDR1 LNHDA, CDR2 SQIVND (reference sequence). The V and J ends lost 7 bases and 6 bases, in that order; junction bases with no gene match: 7. This CDR3 contains 14 residues. The chain's CDR3 is CASTRTGARNEQFF. Written as DNA, the CDR3 is TGTGCCAGTACCCGGACAGGGGCTCGCAATGAGCAGTTCTTC.

The J gene is TRBJ1-2, the V gene TRBV2; possible D gene TRBD1, 6 bases. The germline V gene encodes CDR1 SNHLY and CDR2 FYNNEI. CDR3 length equals 14 residues. The ends were cut back, 4 bases at V and 4 bases at J, with 13 bases in the middle. CDR3 sequence reads: CASSVGGVGYGYTF. CDR3 nucleotides: TGTGCCAGCAGTGTGGGGGGCGTCGGCTATGGCTACACCTTC.